Below are 15 T cell receptor beta chains sequenced from a single sample in a study of T cell responses to AZD1222 COVID-19 vaccine. Data came from immunoSEQ multiplex PCR; TCRdb stores just in-frame clones and leaves some out. The table lists about 83,000 clones, around nine tenths of them singletons. The sequencing used peripheral blood, collected on day 0 of MenACWY control vaccination. All receptors derive from an adult in good health.

The chain has TRBV14 and TRBJ1-2, with D perhaps TRBD1 (5 bases). The V end was cut by 0 bases, the J end by 8 bases, with 10 bases between. CDR3 length: 13 amino acids. CDR1 and CDR2 from the germline V gene are SGHDN and FVKESK. In DNA form, the CDR3 reads TGTGCCAGCAGCCAAGAACCAGGGAGAGGCTACACCTTC. Its protein product is CASSQEPGRGYTF.

V and J are TRBV11-2 and TRBJ2-1; 11 nucleotides agree with TRBD2. V lost 5 bases to trimming and J lost 6 bases; unmatched junction nucleotides: 9. This CDR3 is 16 amino acids long. Germline V gene lookup returns CDR1 SGHAT and CDR2 FQNNGV. CDR3 residues: CASSLQLAGVSNEQFF. DNA for the CDR3: TGTGCCAGCAGCCTCCAACTAGCGGGAGTCTCCAATGAGCAGTTCTTC.

V gene TRBV30 combines with J gene TRBJ2-7; D is possibly TRBD2 (6 bases). The V end was cut by 2 bases, the J end by 4 bases, with 12 bases between. Germline-derived CDR1 and CDR2 are GTSNPN and SVGIG (reference sequence). This CDR3 has 13 residues. DNA of the CDR3: TGTGCCTGGAGTCCGGGAGCCCCTTACGAGCAGTACTTC. Its translation is CAWSPGAPYEQYF.

The chain joins TRBV18 to TRBJ2-6, with TRBD1 matching 7 bases. Trimming took 2 bases from V and 0 from J; bases not matched to a gene: 4. This CDR3 has 17 residues. CDR1 and CDR2 (germline): KGHSH, LQKENI. Here the CDR3 DNA reads TGTGCCAGCTCACCAGGGACAGCCTTCTCTGGGGCCAACGTCCTGACTTTC. Its translation: CASSPGTAFSGANVLTF.

The J gene is TRBJ2-2, the V gene TRBV28; D remains unclear. The CDR3 consists of 14 residues. Germline-derived CDR1 and CDR2 are MDHEN and SYDVKM. Trimming removed 1 base at V and 4 bases at J, with 7 bases between. In nucleotides, the CDR3 is TGTGCCAGCAGTTTATACACCGTCACCGGGGAGCTGTTTTTT. It codes for CASSLYTVTGELFF.

CDR3 in DNA: TGTGCCAGCAGTTTGCAGTCTAACTATGGCTACACCTTC. This translates into CASSLQSNYGYTF. The rearrangement links TRBV28 to TRBJ1-2; D remains ambiguous. The CDR3 has 13 residues. Trimming left V 3 bases short and J 0 bases short, with 5 bases between. CDR1 is MDHEN and CDR2 is SYDVKM in the germline V gene.

The chain couples TRBV5-4 to TRBJ2-7, with D uncertain. V was cut by 1 base and J by 3 bases, with 5 bases left in between. The CDR3 loop spans 12 amino acids. Germline loops: CDR1 SGHNT, CDR2 YYREEE (reference sequence). The chain's CDR3 is CASSLHGYEQYF. In DNA form, the CDR3 reads TGTGCCAGCAGCTTGCACGGCTACGAGCAGTACTTC.

The chain combines TRBV15 with TRBJ2-1, with 15 positions matching TRBD2. J was trimmed by 0 bases and V by 3 bases; bases with no gene match: 3. CDR3 length equals 18 residues. In germline, CDR1 is LNHNV, CDR2 YYDKDF (reference sequence). This chain's CDR3 is CATSSRTSGRGSYNEQFF. CDR3 bases: TGTGCCACCAGCAGTAGGACTAGCGGGAGGGGCTCCTACAATGAGCAGTTCTTC.

V gene TRBV5-1 combines with J gene TRBJ1-6; 7 bases fit TRBD1. The CDR3 runs 14 residues. Germline V gives CDR1 SGHRS, CDR2 YFSETQ. Trimming removed 9 bases from V and 2 bases from J; junction bases left unmatched: 5. The CDR3 protein is CATRGNAYNSPLHF. The CDR3 nucleotides read TGCGCCACCAGGGGGAACGCCTATAATTCACCCCTCCACTTT.

The rearrangement joins TRBV27 to TRBJ1-2; weak D call: TRBD1 (5 bases). There are 14 residues in the CDR3. V lost 6 bases to trimming and J lost 7 bases, with 18 bases between them. Per germline, CDR1 MNHEY and CDR2 SMNVEV (reference sequence). The CDR3 protein is CASRVLGGEGGYTF. The CDR3 bases are TGTGCCAGCAGAGTCCTCGGGGGGGAAGGTGGCTACACCTTC.

This clone was picked up a small number of times. The rearrangement uses TRBV7-2 and TRBJ1-3, with D perhaps matching TRBD1 (5 bases). The CDR3 covers 16 residues. Germline CDR1 is SGHTA and CDR2 is FQGNSA. V gave up 4 bases and J gave up 0 bases, with 13 bases separating them. CDR3 region: CASSSRDLASGNTIYF. The CDR3 DNA follows: TGTGCCAGCAGCTCCCGGGACCTGGCCTCTGGAAACACCATATATTTT.

V and J are TRBV28 and TRBJ2-2; 11 bases fit TRBD2. The CDR3 is 16 residues long. The germline V gene has CDR1 MDHEN and CDR2 SYDVKM. V shed 6 bases and J 7 bases; nucleotides not matched to a gene: 10. In DNA form, the CDR3 reads TGTGCCAGCAGACCTCACCTCGGGACTAGCGGCGGGGAGCTGTTTTTT. Translated: CASRPHLGTSGGELFF.

A single count supports this clone. This chain connects TRBV6-4 to TRBJ2-5; the D gene is possibly TRBD2 (6 bases). The germline V and J ends were trimmed by 0 bases and 7 bases, with 12 bases remaining between them. The germline gives CDR1 MRHNA, CDR2 SNTAGT. This CDR3 spans 14 amino acids. The DNA of the CDR3 is TGTGCCAGCAGTGACTCGGCGGCCGGGGGGACCCAGTACTTC. It specifies CASSDSAAGGTQYF.

This rearrangement joins TRBV11-3 to TRBJ1-6, with D unresolved. This CDR3 contains 14 residues. CDR1 SGHNT and CDR2 YENEEA come from the germline V gene. Trimming pared 3 bases from V and 0 bases from J, leaving 3 bases between. For the CDR3, the DNA is TGTGCCAGCAGCTTGGGCTCCTATAATTCACCCCTCCACTTT. As protein: CASSLGSYNSPLHF.

The chain combines TRBV5-6 with TRBJ2-4, with TRBD2 identical over 7 bases. V trimming: 4 bases; J trimming: 0 bases; junction bases outside the gene matches: 10. The CDR3 has 17 amino acids. Germline loops: CDR1 SGHDT, CDR2 YYEEEE. The CDR3 is CASSPLGEGVAKNIQYF. CDR3 in DNA: TGTGCCAGCAGCCCTTTGGGGGAGGGTGTAGCCAAAAACATTCAGTACTTC.